These 5 T cell receptor beta chains share one sample of origin, sequenced in a study of blood T cell repertoires in COVID-19. Assay: immunoSEQ multiplex PCR; the TCRdb copy retains only in-frame clones and omits some. Here the sample spans 70,000 to 95,000 clones, around 80% being singletons. The sequenced material came from peripheral blood. Receptors were obtained from a human donor in a cohort sampled during active COVID-19.

On this clone itself: The sample carries other DNA sequences with the same CDR3. V and J are TRBV7-3 and TRBJ2-1; D may be TRBD2 (5 bases). Germline CDR1 is SGHTA and CDR2 is FQGTGA. The CDR3 is 12 residues long. The V and J ends lost 3 bases and 6 bases respectively, with 6 bases between them. In DNA form, the CDR3 reads TGTGCCAGCAGCTTTGCGGGCAATGAGCAGTTCTTC. Translation gives CASSFAGNEQFF.

This chain connects TRBV3-1 (or the pseudogene TRBV3-2) to TRBJ1-3; TRBD1 agrees at 7 bases. CDR3 length equals 18 residues. Per germline, CDR1 LGHDT and CDR2 YNNKEL (reference sequence). V lost 5 bases to trimming and J lost 4 bases; unmatched junction nucleotides: 17. The CDR3: CASSIPLQGEVEGNTIYF. CDR3 in DNA: TGTGCCAGCAGCATACCCTTGCAGGGGGAGGTGGAAGGAAACACCATATATTTT.

The chain uses TRBV5-1 and TRBJ1-3, with 7 bases identical to TRBD1. V was clipped by 0 bases and J by 0 bases; unmatched bases: 3. CDR1 is SGHRS, CDR2 YFSETQ, per germline. The CDR3 consists of 16 residues. The CDR3: CASSLVQGVSGNTIYF. The CDR3 DNA reads as TGCGCCAGCAGCTTGGTTCAGGGGGTCTCTGGAAACACCATATATTTT.

The chain employs TRBV6-6 and TRBJ1-2; 9 positions match TRBD1. This CDR3 is 15 amino acids long. Germline CDR1 is MNHNY and CDR2 is SVGAGI (reference sequence). Trimming cost V 2 bases and J 4 bases; bases outside gene matches: 5. The CDR3 DNA is TGTGCCAGCAGTTACGAGGGACAGGGTATCTATGGCTACACCTTC. It is translated as CASSYEGQGIYGYTF.

The CDR3 coding sequence is TGCGCCACCCCGACTGCTCCCTACGAGCAGTACTTC. Its protein is CATPTAPYEQYF. V usage is TRBV10-1 and J usage is TRBJ2-7; D unclear. CDR1 and CDR2 from the germline V gene are WNHNN and SYGVQD (reference sequence). The V end lost 10 bases, the J end lost 2 bases, and 12 bases lay between the germline ends. This CDR3 is built from 12 residues.